This entry concerns a single T cell receptor beta chain. TCRdb keeps only in-frame clones here, not all; method: immunoSEQ multiplex PCR. Seen here are some 11,000 clones, 86% observed once, and the top ten hold about 14%. This specimen belongs to a study of T cell changes during pregnancy in multiple sclerosis. The CDR3 has 15 residues. V lost 5 bases to trimming and J lost 4 bases, with 17 bases between them. Germline values: CDR1 SGHVS, CDR2 FQNEAQ. V is TRBV7-8 and J is TRBJ1-1; no clear D gene. The TCR was taken from a female donor in good health, enrolled as a control in a pregnancy study. Sequences were derived from CD8+ T cells from peripheral blood mononuclear cells, sampled in the second trimester of pregnancy. This chain's CDR3 is CASSPLEGAGTEAFF. Written as DNA, the CDR3 is TGTGCCAGCAGCCCCCTGGAGGGCGCAGGCACTGAAGCTTTCTTT.